These T cell receptor beta chains were read from a single sample in a study of regulatory T cells in long-lasting Graves disease. TCRdb processed the multiplex PCR reads anew with MiXCR; each CDR3 protein has one entry. The sample shows almost 450,000 distinct CDR3 sequences, around 17% of them seen only once. These data were also reused for a study on T cells in Graves' hyperthyroidism and ophthalmopathy.

The starting material was peripheral blood mononuclear cells (PBMCs), obtained at new diagnosis, from a patient treated with antithyroid drugs. Receptors were obtained from a young woman with Graves disease. Each CDR3 is given with its conserved first and last residue. The D gene is left open where the match is weak. Clone size is shown for a subset of rows, as once, few, many or a class of expanded clone.

clone size	D gene	V gene	J gene	CDR3 protein	CDR3 DNA
many	NA	TRBV6-1	TRBJ2-6	CASSQEGIESGANVLTF	TGTGCCAGCAGCCAAGAGGGTATCGAGTCAGGGGCCAACGTCCTGACTTTC
NA	NA	TRBV18	TRBJ2-6	CASSPSGPLTRGANVLTF	TGTGCCAGCTCACCATCCGGGCCCCTCACAAGGGGGGCCAACGTCCTGACTTTC
few	NA	TRBV5-6	TRBJ1-1	CASSLTYRMNTEAFF	TGTGCCAGCAGCTTAACTTATCGAATGAACACTGAAGCTTTCTTT
many	NA	TRBV6-5	TRBJ1-4	CASSYRTDNEKLFF	TGTGCCAGCAGTTATCGGACAGATAATGAAAAACTGTTTTTT
NA	NA	TRBV20-1	TRBJ2-3	CSARVKTGTQFHTDTQYF	TGCAGTGCTAGGGTCAAAACCGGGACTCAGTTTCACACAGATACGCAGTATTTT
once	TRBD2	TRBV19	TRBJ2-7	CASSNPGGSYEQYF	TGTGCCAGTAGTAACCCGGGGGGTTCCTACGAGCAGTACTTC
NA	TRBD1	TRBV18	TRBJ1-3	CASSPQTGSGNTIYF	TGTGCCAGCTCACCACAGACAGGGTCTGGAAACACCATATATTTT
many	NA	TRBV12-3/TRBV12-4	TRBJ2-7	CASSLGPIRTGGDEQYF	TGTGCCAGCAGTTTAGGTCCTATCCGGACAGGAGGGGACGAGCAGTACTTC
many	TRBD1	TRBV6-5	TRBJ2-1	CASSSQPGQGEIGQFF	TGTGCCAGCAGTTCTCAACCGGGACAGGGGGAAATTGGGCAGTTCTTC
few	TRBD1	TRBV19	TRBJ2-3	CASSPGQDPDTQYF	TGTGCCAGTAGTCCCGGACAGGACCCAGATACGCAGTATTTT
many	NA	TRBV5-1	TRBJ2-1	CASSFGNRELAYNEQFF	TGCGCCAGCAGCTTCGGAAACAGGGAATTGGCCTACAATGAGCAGTTCTTC
few	NA	TRBV14	TRBJ2-7	CASSQSLATYEQYF	TGTGCCAGCAGCCAAAGTCTAGCGACCTACGAGCAGTACTTC
NA	NA	TRBV6-1	TRBJ1-6	CASKSRENSPLHF	TGTGCCTCTAAGAGCCGGGAAAATTCACCCCTCCACTTT
many	NA	TRBV27	TRBJ1-1	CASRGGGGTEAFF	TGTGCCAGCAGGGGAGGGGGGGGTACTGAAGCTTTCTTT
many	TRBD2	TRBV12-3/TRBV12-4	TRBJ2-3	CASSPVAGDTQYF	TGTGCCAGCAGCCCCGTAGCGGGAGATACGCAGTATTTT
many	NA	TRBV12-3/TRBV12-4	TRBJ2-5	CASRIWGETQYF	TGTGCCAGCAGAATTTGGGGAGAGACCCAGTACTTC
many	NA	TRBV6-1	TRBJ1-2	CASSPEVRGDGYTF	TGTGCCAGCAGTCCAGAGGTGAGGGGTGATGGCTACACCTTC
NA	NA	TRBV2	TRBJ2-1	CASSAGAVAPGQFF	TGTGCCAGCAGTGCGGGAGCGGTTGCACCTGGGCAGTTCTTC
NA	NA	TRBV12-3/TRBV12-4	TRBJ1-2	CASSFGGAGSYYGYTF	TGTGCCAGCAGTTTCGGCGGGGCAGGGAGCTACTATGGCTACACCTTC
many	NA	TRBV28	TRBJ1-1	CASSLTGLTEAFF	TGTGCCAGCAGTTTAACTGGGCTCACTGAAGCTTTCTTT
many	TRBD1	TRBV10-2	TRBJ1-2	CASSEGGTGALYGYTF	TGCGCCAGCAGTGAAGGAGGGACAGGGGCCCTCTATGGCTACACCTTC
many	TRBD1	TRBV27	TRBJ2-3	CASSTGEGTDTQYF	TGTGCCAGCAGTACAGGGGAAGGCACAGATACGCAGTATTTT
many	NA	TRBV4-1	TRBJ1-6	CASSRSLGDSPLHF	TGCGCCAGCAGCCGGAGCTTAGGGGATTCACCCCTCCACTTT